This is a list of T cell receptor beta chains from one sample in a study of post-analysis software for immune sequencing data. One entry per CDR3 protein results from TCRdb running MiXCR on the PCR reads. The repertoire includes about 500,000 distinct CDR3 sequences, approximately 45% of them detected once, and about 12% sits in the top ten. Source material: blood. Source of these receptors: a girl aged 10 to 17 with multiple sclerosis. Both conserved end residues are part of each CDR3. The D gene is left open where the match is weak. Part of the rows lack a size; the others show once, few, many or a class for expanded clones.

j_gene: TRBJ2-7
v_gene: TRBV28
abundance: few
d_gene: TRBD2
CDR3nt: TGTGCCAGCAGTCCCCGGGGGCTAGCGGGAGTTTCCTACGAGCAGTACTTC
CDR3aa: CASSPRGLAGVSYEQYF

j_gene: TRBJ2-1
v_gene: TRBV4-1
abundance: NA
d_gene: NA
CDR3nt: TGCGCCAGCAGACAGACCGTGAGGACACGGCAAAGCTCCTACAATGAGCAGTTCTTC
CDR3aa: CASRQTVRTRQSSYNEQFF

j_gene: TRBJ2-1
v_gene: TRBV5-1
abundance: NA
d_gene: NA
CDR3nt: TGCGCCAGCACCCCCGACGGGAGCGAGTACAATGAGCAGTTCTTC
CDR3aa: CASTPDGSEYNEQFF

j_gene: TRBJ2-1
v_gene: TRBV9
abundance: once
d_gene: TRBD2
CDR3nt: TGTGCCAGCAGCGTAGCTCTAGCGGGGACCCCCTTGGATGAGCAGTTCTTC
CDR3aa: CASSVALAGTPLDEQFF

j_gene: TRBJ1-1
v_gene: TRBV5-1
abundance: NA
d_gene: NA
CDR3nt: TGCGCCAGCAGCTCGTATAACACTGAAGCTTTCTTT
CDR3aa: CASSSYNTEAFF

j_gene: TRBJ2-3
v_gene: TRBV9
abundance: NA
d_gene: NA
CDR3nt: TGTACCAGCAGCGTAGAACCCAGCGGTGCAGATACGCAGTATTTT
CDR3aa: CTSSVEPSGADTQYF

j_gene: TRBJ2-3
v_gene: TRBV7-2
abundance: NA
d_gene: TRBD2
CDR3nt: TGTGCCGGGAGGGGAGACAGCACAGATACGCAGTATTTT
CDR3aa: CAGRGDSTDTQYF

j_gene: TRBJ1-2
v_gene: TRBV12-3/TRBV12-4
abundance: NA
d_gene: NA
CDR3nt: TGTGCCAGCAGTCCCTTACTAGGGAATGGCTACACCTTC
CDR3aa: CASSPLLGNGYTF

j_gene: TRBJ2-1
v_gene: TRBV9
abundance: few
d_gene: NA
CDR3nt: TGCGCCAGCAGCGCCTCCGGGACTGCTAATGAGCAGTTCTTC
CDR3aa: CASSASGTANEQFF

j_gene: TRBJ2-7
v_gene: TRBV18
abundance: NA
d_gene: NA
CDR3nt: TGTGCCAGCTCACCGACGACAGTCAGCTCCTACGAGCAGTACTTC
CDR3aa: CASSPTTVSSYEQYF

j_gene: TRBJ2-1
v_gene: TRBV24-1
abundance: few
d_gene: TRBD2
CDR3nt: TGTGCCACCAGTGAAGGCTTAGGGGAGGGCCGTTACAATGAGCAGTTCTTC
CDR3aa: CATSEGLGEGRYNEQFF

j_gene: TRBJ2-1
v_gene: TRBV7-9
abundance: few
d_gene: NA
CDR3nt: TGTGCCAGCAGCTTAGCGGAACTTGCGCAGTTCTTC
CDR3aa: CASSLAELAQFF

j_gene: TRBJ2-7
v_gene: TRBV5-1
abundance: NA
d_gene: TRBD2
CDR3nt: TGCGCCAGCAGCCCTACTAGCGGGAGTTTCAATGAGCAGTACTTC
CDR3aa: CASSPTSGSFNEQYF

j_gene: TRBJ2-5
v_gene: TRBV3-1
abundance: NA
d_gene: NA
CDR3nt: TGTGCCAGCAGCCATACTTCCAGTCGGGCAGAGACCCAGTACTTC
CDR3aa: CASSHTSSRAETQYF

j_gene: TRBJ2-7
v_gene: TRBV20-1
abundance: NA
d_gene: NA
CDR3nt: TGCAGTACTAGAGGCGCCTACGAGCAGTACTTC
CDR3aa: CSTRGAYEQYF

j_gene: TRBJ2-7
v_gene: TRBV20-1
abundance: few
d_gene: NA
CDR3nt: TGCAGTGGTGGGCCTGTCGGAACCATCACCTACGAGCAGTACTTC
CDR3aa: CSGGPVGTITYEQYF

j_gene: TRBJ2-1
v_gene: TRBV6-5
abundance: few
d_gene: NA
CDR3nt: TGTGCCAGCAGTAGGAAACCTTACAATGAGCAGTTCTTC
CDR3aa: CASSRKPYNEQFF

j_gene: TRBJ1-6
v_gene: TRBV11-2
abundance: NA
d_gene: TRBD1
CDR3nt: TGTGCCAGCAGCTTAACGGGACAGGATAATTCACCCCTCCACTTT
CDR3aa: CASSLTGQDNSPLHF

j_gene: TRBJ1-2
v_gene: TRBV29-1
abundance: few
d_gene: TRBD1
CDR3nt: TGCAGCGACCTACGATGGGACAGCTATGGCTACACCTTC
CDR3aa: CSDLRWDSYGYTF

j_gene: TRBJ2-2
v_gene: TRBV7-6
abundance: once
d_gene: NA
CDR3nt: TGTGCCAGCAGCTTAGGCCAGGGGCGCCGAACCGGGGAGCTGTTTTTT
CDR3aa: CASSLGQGRRTGELFF

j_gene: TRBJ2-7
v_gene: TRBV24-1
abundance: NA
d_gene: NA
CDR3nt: TGTGCCACCAGTGATTTGAAGCGGATAGACTACGAGCAGTACTTC
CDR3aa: CATSDLKRIDYEQYF

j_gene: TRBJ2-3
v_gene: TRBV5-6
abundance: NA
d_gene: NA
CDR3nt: TGTGCCAGCAGCATTAAGTCCGGGACAATTTTGCCAGATACGCAGTATTTT
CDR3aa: CASSIKSGTILPDTQYF

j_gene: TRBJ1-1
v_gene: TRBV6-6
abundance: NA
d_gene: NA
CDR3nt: TGTGCCAGCAGTTACGGAAGGACAGCCATGAACACTGAAGCTTTCTTT
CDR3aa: CASSYGRTAMNTEAFF

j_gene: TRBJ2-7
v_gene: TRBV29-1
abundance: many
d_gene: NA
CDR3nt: TGCAGCGTTGGCAGTACCTACGAGCAGTACTTC
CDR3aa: CSVGSTYEQYF

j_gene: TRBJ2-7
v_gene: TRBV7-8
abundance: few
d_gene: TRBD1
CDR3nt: TGTGCCAGCAGCTTAAAAGGGGGCGAGGACTACGAGCAGTACTTC
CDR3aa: CASSLKGGEDYEQYF

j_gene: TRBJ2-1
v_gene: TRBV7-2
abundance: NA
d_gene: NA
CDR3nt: TGTGCCAGCAGCTTAGAGGGGGGACACAATGAGCAGTTCTTC
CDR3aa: CASSLEGGHNEQFF